This is a list of T cell receptor beta chains from one sample in a study of regulatory T cells in long-lasting Graves disease. One entry per CDR3 protein results from TCRdb running MiXCR on the reads. The table records around 1,000 distinct CDR3 sequences, around 80% of them present only once. The material was peripheral blood mononuclear cells (PBMCs), obtained with antithyroid drug treatment, in newly diagnosed or persistent Graves disease (not recorded which). The receptors stem from a woman aged 25-40 years with Graves disease. Each CDR3 is given with its conserved first and last residue. The D gene is left open where the match is weak. The size of a clone is reported for some rows only, either as once, few or many, or as a class for expanded clones.

abundance,d_gene,j_gene,v_gene,CDR3nt,CDR3aa
few,TRBD1,TRBJ2-7,TRBV11-1,TGTGCCAGCAGCTTAGAATACGGACAGGGGAACGAGCAGTACTTC,CASSLEYGQGNEQYF
-,TRBD1,TRBJ2-7,TRBV2,TGTGCCAGCAGTCCCAACAGGGGCAGCTCCTACGAGCAGTACTTC,CASSPNRGSSYEQYF
-,-,TRBJ1-1,TRBV7-6,TGTGCCAGCAGCTACCTCAGGGGCACTGAAGCTTTCTTT,CASSYLRGTEAFF
-,TRBD2,TRBJ2-7,TRBV4-2,TGTGCCAGCAGCCAGATTAGCGGGCCCTACGAGCAGTACTTC,CASSQISGPYEQYF
few,TRBD2,TRBJ2-5,TRBV6-1,TGTGCCAGCAGGGGCGGGAGTGAGACCCAGTACTTC,CASRGGSETQYF
-,-,TRBJ2-3,TRBV4-1,TGCGCCAGCAGCCAAGAGGGGGGAACAGATACGCAGTATTTT,CASSQEGGTDTQYF
-,-,TRBJ1-1,TRBV14,TGTGCCAGCAGCGCACAGGGTTGGTACGGCACTGAAGCTTTCTTT,CASSAQGWYGTEAFF
-,-,TRBJ1-2,TRBV29-1,TGCAGCGCTGGGGGGGCCAGCTATGGCTACACCTTC,CSAGGASYGYTF
-,-,TRBJ2-1,TRBV6-1,TGTGCCAGCAGATTGAGAGGTTCCTACAATGAGCAGTTCTTC,CASRLRGSYNEQFF
-,TRBD1,TRBJ2-5,TRBV6-1,TGTGCCAGCAGTCTCCCCGGGACAGGGGGAAAGACCCAGTACTTC,CASSLPGTGGKTQYF
-,TRBD2,TRBJ2-3,TRBV4-3,TGCGCCAGCAGCCAATCTTATCGCAGTCTAGCGGGAGTCATGGATACGCAGTATTTT,CASSQSYRSLAGVMDTQYF
-,-,TRBJ1-2,TRBV2,TGTGCCAGCAGTGGGGGAAGTCAGCGGTATGGCTACACCTTC,CASSGGSQRYGYTF
-,-,TRBJ2-7,TRBV11-3,TGTGCCAGCAGCCGGTTGAAAGGGCCCTCGTTCTCCTACGAGCAGTACTTC,CASSRLKGPSFSYEQYF
-,-,TRBJ2-3,TRBV6-6,TGTGCCAGCAGTTACGTGGGTTACAGCACAGATACGCAGTATTTT,CASSYVGYSTDTQYF
-,-,TRBJ1-1,TRBV29-1,TGCAGCGTTGAAGCGGGAAGGGGGACTGAAGCTTTCTTT,CSVEAGRGTEAFF
-,-,TRBJ1-5,TRBV28,TGTGCCAGCAAGCGCCCGGGAGTTAGCAATCAGCCCCAGCATTTT,CASKRPGVSNQPQHF
-,-,TRBJ2-1,TRBV5-4,TGTGCCAGCAGCTCCCGGGACTACAATGAGCAGTTCTTC,CASSSRDYNEQFF
-,-,TRBJ2-3,TRBV24-1,TGTGCCACCAGTGATTACTCGGCGGGGACAGATACGCAGTATTTT,CATSDYSAGTDTQYF
-,-,TRBJ1-2,TRBV12-3/TRBV12-4,TGTGCCAGCAGCCAGAGCCTTTCAACTGCTAACTATGGCTACACCTTC,CASSQSLSTANYGYTF
-,TRBD2,TRBJ2-5,TRBV13,TGTGCCAGCAGCCGGACTAGCGGGCCTGAAGAGACCCAGTACTTC,CASSRTSGPEETQYF
-,TRBD1,TRBJ2-1,TRBV9,TGTGCCAGCAGCAGGACAGGGGGGGACCCCTACAATGAGCAGTTCTTC,CASSRTGGDPYNEQFF
-,-,TRBJ2-5,TRBV28,TGTGCCAGCACTTCCTTGACAGTCCAAGAGACCCAGTACTTC,CASTSLTVQETQYF
-,TRBD1,TRBJ2-7,TRBV19,TGTGCCAGTAGTTACGGACCCCAGGGGGCCTACGAGCAGTACTTC,CASSYGPQGAYEQYF
-,TRBD1,TRBJ2-3,TRBV28,TGTGCCAGCAGCGACCGGACAGGGGACACAGATACGCAGTATTTT,CASSDRTGDTDTQYF
-,TRBD1,TRBJ2-5,TRBV5-1,TGCGCCAGCAGCCCCGGGACAGGGCCTTCGGAGACCCAGTACTTC,CASSPGTGPSETQYF
-,-,TRBJ2-3,TRBV23-1,TGCGCCAGCATAACTTCCCCTAGCACAGATACGCAGTATTTT,CASITSPSTDTQYF
-,-,TRBJ2-7,TRBV28,TGTGCCAGCAGTTTAGGGGGCTACGAGCAGTACTTC,CASSLGGYEQYF
-,TRBD2,TRBJ2-1,TRBV6-6,TGTGCCACCGCCGGCGGGGGGTCCTACAATGAGCAGTTCTTC,CATAGGGSYNEQFF